This entry concerns a single T cell receptor (beta chain). It was during active infection that Seattle patients were enrolled and then longitudinally followed. This entry is derived from a study of blood T cell repertoires in COVID-19. Study details: COVID-19 samples, acute and convalescent, were from the United States, Italy and Spain.

Trimming took off 2 bases at V and 0 bases at J, with 19 bases between the two ends. This CDR3 has 19 residues. CDR1 and CDR2 from the germline V gene are SGHTA and FQGNSA. In the original analysis: Reference gene primer amplification gave estimated nucleated cell counts. Only in-frame clones appear in the TCRdb table, and some are missing; sequencing was by immunoSEQ multiplex PCR. V, J and clone size reflect that table, while D and trimming were determined from the DNA. The sample has fewer than 200,000 clones; approximately 87% are singletons. Sequencing used peripheral blood. The origin of this receptor is a woman aged 70 to 79 with COVID-19, enrolled during active disease. The chain recombines TRBV7-2 with TRBJ1-4; D might be TRBD1 (5 bases). The CDR3, as DNA: TGTGCCAGCAGCTTAATTAGACAGAATTTTTTTGCAACTAATGAAAAACTGTTTTTT. Protein: CASSLIRQNFFATNEKLFF.